This TCR beta chain was captured in a study of CXCR3-negative and CXCR3-positive naive CD8 T cells. The study, taken as a whole, reports: CXCR3-negative naive cells had less hydrophobic TRB CDR3s than did CXCR3-positive naive cells. Naive cells, whether CXCR3-negative or CXCR3-positive, had similar TRBV-TRBJ usage, while memory cells differed. Cryopreservation partially lowered CXCR3 expression, so most assays used fresh PBMCs. Diversity ran similarly high across both naive subsets but far lower in memory CD8+ cells.

This CDR3 spans 11 amino acids. Germline assignment: CDR1 SQVTM and CDR2 ANQGSEA. A CD45RO-CCR7+CD27+CD95- profile was what naive CD8+ T cells displayed. 5' RACE that incorporated UMI labels was used to prepare the TRB cDNA libraries. TCRdb reprocessed the 5' RACE reads, keeping one entry per CDR3 protein, no DNA. The listing contains some 150,000 distinct CDR3 sequences. As regards this clonotype: Antigen specificity is unknown.

This receptor was obtained from a human donor in good health. Some clones in this sample may be carry-over from other donors' samples. V is TRBV29-1 and J is TRBJ2-2; without DNA, the TCRdb call of TRBD2 cannot be checked. The sample comprised naive CXCR3+ CD8+ T cells from blood. Subset of the sample: CD45RO-CCR7+CD27+CD95- naive CD8+ T cells expressing CXCR3 (TNR3+). The CDR3 protein is CSVGRGGELFF.